The sequence of this T cell receptor beta chain was determined in a study of T cell repertoires in cytomegalovirus infection (dated by TCRdb to about 2019). About the investigation overall: Alongside well-studied HLA-B-restricted epitopes, the peptide stimulations were aimed at recently identified HLA-C-restricted CMV epitopes, whose presentation resists viral immunomodulation. Because public TCR beta signatures pointed to carriage of CMV infection together with the matching HLA type, the HLA type of each donor mattered for the analysis.

Study-level results and caveats: In the ex vivo response, HLA-C-restricted CMV-specific TCR beta clonotypes were dominant, and in two of eight donors the single most frequent clonotype came from this HLA-C-restricted group. Carriers of CMV infection plus the relevant HLA type were discriminated by the cumulative frequency of public TCR beta family members in the study cohort and in an independent approximately 400-donor cohort.

Via the germline V gene, CDR1 is SGHAT and CDR2 FQNNGV. The CDR3, cysteine through phenylalanine, is 17 amino acids long. CDR3 DNA only is kept here, 51 bases in frame from base 1. V and J lose 3 bases and 0 bases, and a span of 17 bases separates them. Instrument used: Illumina HiSeq 1500. The public reads were reanalyzed by TCRdb: fastp trimming at Q25, MiXCR alignment, in-frame beta chains only. Identical CDR3 proteins give one entry, which carries the most common genes and DNA. This sample holds about 150,000 distinct CDR3 sequences; 32% were observed only once. 45% to 60% of the sample belongs to the ten largest clones. As for this clonotype: Its antigen remains unidentified. No clone much larger than this one lies a single base away; base qualities are absent.

The treatment or condition tag for this specimen amounts to: in vitro stimulation with specific CMV peptide epitopes to enrich CMV-specific T cells. This sequence was found in a human donor in good health (CMV status not recorded). Some clones in this sample may be carry-over from other donors' samples. This sequence uses TRBV11-2 and TRBJ1-1; the D gene identity is not certain. The sequences come from CD8+ T cells from cultured PBMCs, collected from culture after CMV antigen stimulation. The CDR3 here reads CASSFPRERAMNTEAFF. Read as DNA, the sequence is TGTGCCAGCAGCTTTCCGAGGGAAAGGGCGATGAACACTGAAGCTTTCTTT.